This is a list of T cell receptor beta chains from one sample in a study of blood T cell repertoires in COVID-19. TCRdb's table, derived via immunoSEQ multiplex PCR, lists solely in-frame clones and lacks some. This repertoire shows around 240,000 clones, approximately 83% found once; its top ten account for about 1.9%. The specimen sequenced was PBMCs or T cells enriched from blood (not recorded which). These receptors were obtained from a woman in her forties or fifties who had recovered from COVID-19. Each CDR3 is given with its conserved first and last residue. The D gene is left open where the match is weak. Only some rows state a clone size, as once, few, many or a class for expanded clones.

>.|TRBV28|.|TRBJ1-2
CASSLSGTF
TGTGCCAGCAGTTTATCGGGCACCTTC
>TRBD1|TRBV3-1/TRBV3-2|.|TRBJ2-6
CASSLIWDRGGSGANVLTF
TGTGCCAGCAGCCTGATCTGGGACAGGGGAGGGTCTGGGGCCAACGTCCTGACTTTC
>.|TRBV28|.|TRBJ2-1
CASSFLLTGPSYNEQFF
TGTGCCAGCAGCTTCCTACTGACAGGTCCTTCCTACAATGAGCAGTTCTTC
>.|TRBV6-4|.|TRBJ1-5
CASSDPDSWLQPQHF
TGTGCCAGCAGTGACCCGGACTCTTGGTTGCAGCCCCAGCATTTT
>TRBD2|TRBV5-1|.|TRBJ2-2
CASSLRPPSGRGTGELFF
TGCGCCAGCAGCTTGCGGCCCCCTAGCGGGAGGGGGACCGGGGAGCTGTTTTTT
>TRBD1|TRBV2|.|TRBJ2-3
CASSQGGTGADTQYF
TGTGCCAGCAGCCAAGGGGGCACCGGGGCAGATACGCAGTATTTT
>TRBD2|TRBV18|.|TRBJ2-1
CASSVGLALIEQFF
TGTGCCAGCTCAGTGGGACTAGCGTTAATTGAGCAGTTCTTC
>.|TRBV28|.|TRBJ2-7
CASSLPGEQYF
TGTGCCAGCAGTTTACCCGGGGAGCAGTACTTC
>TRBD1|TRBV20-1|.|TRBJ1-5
CSASGQGALQPQHF
TGCAGTGCTAGTGGACAGGGGGCTCTTCAGCCCCAGCATTTT
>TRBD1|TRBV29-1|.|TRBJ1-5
CSVEEGAGNQPQHF
TGCAGCGTTGAGGAGGGGGCAGGCAATCAGCCCCAGCATTTT
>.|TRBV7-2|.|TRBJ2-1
CASSLVTYNEQFF
TGTGCCAGCAGCTTAGTGACTTACAATGAGCAGTTCTTC
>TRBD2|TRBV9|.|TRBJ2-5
CASSVIGLAGSQYF
TGTGCCAGCAGCGTAATTGGACTAGCGGGCTCCCAGTACTTC
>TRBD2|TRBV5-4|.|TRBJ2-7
CASSGAGLAGDEQYF
TGTGCCAGCAGCGGGGCCGGACTAGCGGGAGACGAGCAGTACTTC
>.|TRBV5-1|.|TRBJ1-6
CASSLAAENSPLHF
TGCGCCAGCAGCTTGGCGGCGGAAAATTCACCCCTCCACTTT
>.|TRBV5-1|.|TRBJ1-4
CASTPGSHREKLFF
TGCGCCAGCACCCCCGGGAGCCATAGGGAAAAACTGTTTTTT
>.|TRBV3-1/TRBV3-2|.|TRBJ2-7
CASSPRDSYEQYF
TGTGCCAGCAGCCCCCGAGACAGTTACGAGCAGTACTTC
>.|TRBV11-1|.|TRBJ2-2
CASSTGQTRTGELFF
TGTGCCAGCAGCACTGGACAGACACGGACCGGGGAGCTGTTTTTT
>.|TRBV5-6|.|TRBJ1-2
CASSLRVTGGYTF
TGTGCCAGCAGCCTGAGAGTGACGGGGGGCTACACCTTC
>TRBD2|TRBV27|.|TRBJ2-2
CASSYRGLAESNTGELFF
TGTGCCAGCAGTTACCGGGGACTAGCTGAAAGCAACACCGGGGAGCTGTTTTTT
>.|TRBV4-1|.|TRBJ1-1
CASSQETGVNTEAFF
TGCGCCAGCAGCCAAGAAACGGGGGTGAACACTGAAGCTTTCTTT
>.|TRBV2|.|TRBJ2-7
CASSPTYEQYF
TGTGCCAGCAGCCCCACCTACGAGCAGTACTTC
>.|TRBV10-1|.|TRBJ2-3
CASSEAGEGPDTQYF
TGCGCCAGCAGTGAGGCAGGGGAGGGACCAGATACGCAGTATTTT
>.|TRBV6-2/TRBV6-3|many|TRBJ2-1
CASSYSESREQFF
TGTGCCAGCAGTTACTCAGAGTCTCGAGAGCAGTTCTTC
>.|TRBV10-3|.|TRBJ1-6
CAISERSGVGANSPLHF
TGTGCCATCAGTGAGAGATCCGGTGTAGGGGCGAATTCACCCCTCCACTTT
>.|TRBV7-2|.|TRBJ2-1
CASSFSRSYNEQFF
TGTGCCAGCAGCTTTAGCCGCTCCTACAATGAGCAGTTCTTC
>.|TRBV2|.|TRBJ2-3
CASASVNGLPDTQYF
TGTGCCAGCGCCTCAGTCAACGGACTGCCAGATACGCAGTATTTT
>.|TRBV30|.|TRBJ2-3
CAWSVLGASSTDTQYF
TGTGCCTGGAGTGTACTGGGAGCTTCTAGCACAGATACGCAGTATTTT
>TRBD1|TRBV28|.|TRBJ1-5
CAGQDSNQPQHF
TGTGCCGGACAGGATAGCAATCAGCCCCAGCATTTT
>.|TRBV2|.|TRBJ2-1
CASAWEIFSRAGDGEQFF
TGTGCCAGCGCGTGGGAAATTTTCTCCCGGGCAGGGGACGGTGAGCAGTTCTTC
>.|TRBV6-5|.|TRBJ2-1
CASSYTEYNEQFF
TGTGCCAGCAGTTACACAGAATACAATGAGCAGTTCTTC
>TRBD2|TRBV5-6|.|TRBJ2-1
CASSLLADNEQFF
TGTGCCAGCAGCCTACTAGCGGACAATGAGCAGTTCTTC
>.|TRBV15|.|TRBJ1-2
CATSKTVGGNYGYTF
TGTGCCACCAGCAAAACGGTGGGGGGAAACTATGGCTACACCTTC
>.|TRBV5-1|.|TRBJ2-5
CASSPTSTGTWQETQYF
TGCGCCAGCAGCCCGACCTCGACTGGGACATGGCAGGAGACCCAGTACTTC
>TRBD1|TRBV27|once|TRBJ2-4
CASTKGAGAKNIQYF
TGTGCCAGCACAAAGGGGGCGGGAGCCAAAAACATTCAGTACTTC
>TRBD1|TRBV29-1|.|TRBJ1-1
CSVNRQGAEAFF
TGCAGCGTCAACAGACAGGGCGCTGAAGCTTTCTTT
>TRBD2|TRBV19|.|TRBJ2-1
CASSILVAGAEQFF
TGTGCCAGTAGTATCTTGGTAGCGGGGGCTGAGCAGTTCTTC
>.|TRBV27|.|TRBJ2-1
CASSLRSGEQFF
TGTGCCAGCAGTTTAAGATCCGGTGAGCAGTTCTTC
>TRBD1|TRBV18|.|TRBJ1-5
CASSPSDRPHNQPQHF
TGTGCCAGCTCACCCTCGGACAGGCCCCATAATCAGCCCCAGCATTTT
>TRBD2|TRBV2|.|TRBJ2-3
CASNRLATDTQYF
TGTGCCAGCAACCGACTAGCCACAGATACGCAGTATTTT
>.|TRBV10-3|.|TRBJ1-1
CATARLGDTEAFF
TGTGCCACAGCACGCCTCGGGGACACTGAAGCTTTCTTT
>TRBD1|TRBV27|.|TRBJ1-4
CASSLGQGGREKLFF
TGTGCCAGCAGTTTGGGTCAGGGGGGTAGGGAAAAACTGTTTTTT
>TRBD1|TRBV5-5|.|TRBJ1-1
CASSLDPDRRTEAFF
TGTGCCAGCAGCTTGGACCCGGACAGGAGGACTGAAGCTTTCTTT
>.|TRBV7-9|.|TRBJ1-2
CASSLEGGYGYTF
TGTGCCAGCAGCTTAGAGGGGGGGTATGGCTACACCTTC
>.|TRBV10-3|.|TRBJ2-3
CAIREESTDTQYF
TGTGCCATCAGGGAGGAGAGCACAGATACGCAGTATTTT
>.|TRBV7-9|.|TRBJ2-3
CASDTGFPTDTQYF
TGTGCCAGCGACACAGGGTTTCCCACAGATACGCAGTATTTT
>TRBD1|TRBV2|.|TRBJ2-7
CASRAGTGLHGSEQYF
TGTGCCAGCAGAGCCGGGACAGGGTTACACGGCTCCGAGCAGTACTTC
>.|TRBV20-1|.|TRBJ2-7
CSASRGYEQYF
TGCAGTGCTAGTCGGGGATACGAGCAGTACTTC
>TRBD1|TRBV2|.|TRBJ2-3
CASSGDREGSDTQYF
TGTGCCAGCAGTGGGGACAGGGAAGGGTCAGATACGCAGTATTTT
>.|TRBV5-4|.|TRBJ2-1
CASRLAGTSYNNEQFF
TGTGCCAGCAGACTTGCCGGGACTTCCTATAACAATGAGCAGTTCTTC
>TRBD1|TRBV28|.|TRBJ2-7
CASSGQGASYEQYF
TGTGCCAGCAGCGGACAGGGGGCCTCCTACGAGCAGTACTTC
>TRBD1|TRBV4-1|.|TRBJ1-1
CASSPQDRVDNTEAFF
TGCGCCAGCAGCCCCCAGGACAGGGTAGATAACACTGAAGCTTTCTTT
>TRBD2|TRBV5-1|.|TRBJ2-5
CASSLAGTNIGTQYF
TGCGCCAGCAGCTTGGCCGGGACTAATATTGGGACCCAGTACTTC
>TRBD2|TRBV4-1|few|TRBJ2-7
CASSQEGGRASSVYEQYF
TGCGCCAGCAGCCAAGAAGGCGGGAGGGCCTCTTCGGTATACGAGCAGTACTTC